These T cell receptor beta chains were read from a single sample in a study of CD8 T cells in ankylosing spondylitis. Each CDR3 protein gets one entry after TCRdb re-called the 5' RACE reads with MiXCR. This sample has some 700,000 distinct CDR3 sequences, with roughly 20% found just once. Sample: blood, either unsorted or a sorted T cell fraction (not recorded which). The origin of the receptors is a male donor with ankylosing spondylitis. Each CDR3 is given with its conserved first and last residue. Fields, in order: clone size, V gene, D gene, J gene, CDR3 protein, CDR3 DNA. A D gene is named only where the DNA matches it firmly. Part of the rows lack a size; the others show once, few, many or a class for expanded clones.

abundance: few
v_gene: TRBV6-2/TRBV6-3
d_gene: NA
j_gene: TRBJ1-3
CDR3aa: CASTEGNTIYF
CDR3nt: TGTGCCAGCACCGAAGGAAACACCATATATTTT

abundance: NA
v_gene: TRBV12-3/TRBV12-4
d_gene: TRBD2
j_gene: TRBJ2-1
CDR3aa: CASSKLAEYNEQFF
CDR3nt: TGTGCCAGCAGTAAACTAGCGGAGTACAATGAGCAGTTCTTC

abundance: NA
v_gene: TRBV9
d_gene: NA
j_gene: TRBJ2-2
CDR3aa: CASSVLGTGELFF
CDR3nt: TGTGCCAGCAGCGTTCTGGGCACCGGGGAGCTGTTTTTT

abundance: many
v_gene: TRBV7-9
d_gene: NA
j_gene: TRBJ1-2
CDR3aa: CASSLVEYGYTF
CDR3nt: TGTGCCAGCAGTTTAGTCGAGTATGGCTACACCTTC

abundance: NA
v_gene: TRBV27
d_gene: TRBD1
j_gene: TRBJ2-6
CDR3aa: CASGPTGVSGANVLTF
CDR3nt: TGTGCCAGCGGGCCCACAGGGGTCTCTGGGGCCAACGTCCTGACTTTC

abundance: NA
v_gene: TRBV5-1
d_gene: NA
j_gene: TRBJ1-1
CDR3aa: CASSYSPAGETEAFF
CDR3nt: TGCGCCAGCAGTTATTCGCCCGCGGGGGAGACTGAAGCTTTCTTT

abundance: few
v_gene: TRBV7-9
d_gene: NA
j_gene: TRBJ2-1
CDR3aa: CASSLGHGGQFF
CDR3nt: TGTGCCAGCAGCTTAGGGCACGGAGGGCAGTTCTTC

abundance: NA
v_gene: TRBV12-3/TRBV12-4
d_gene: NA
j_gene: TRBJ1-5
CDR3aa: CASSRMGQISNQPQHF
CDR3nt: TGTGCCAGCAGCCGAATGGGGCAGATTAGCAATCAGCCCCAGCATTTT

abundance: few
v_gene: TRBV12-3/TRBV12-4
d_gene: NA
j_gene: TRBJ1-2
CDR3aa: CASSLKGGAGYGYTF
CDR3nt: TGTGCCAGCAGTCTTAAGGGGGGGGCAGGCTATGGCTACACCTTC

abundance: NA
v_gene: TRBV29-1
d_gene: NA
j_gene: TRBJ2-1
CDR3aa: CSAEQASYNEQFF
CDR3nt: TGCAGCGCAGAACAGGCTTCCTACAATGAGCAGTTCTTC